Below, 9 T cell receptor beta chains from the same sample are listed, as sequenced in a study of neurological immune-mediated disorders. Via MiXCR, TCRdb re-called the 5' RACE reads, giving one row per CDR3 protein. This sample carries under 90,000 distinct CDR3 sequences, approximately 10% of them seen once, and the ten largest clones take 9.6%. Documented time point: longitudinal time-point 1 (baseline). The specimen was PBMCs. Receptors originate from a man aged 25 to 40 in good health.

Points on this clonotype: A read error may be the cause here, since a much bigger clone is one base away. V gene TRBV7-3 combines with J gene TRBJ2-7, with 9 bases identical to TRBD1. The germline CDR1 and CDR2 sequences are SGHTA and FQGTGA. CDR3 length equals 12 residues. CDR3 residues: CASSRTGAERYF. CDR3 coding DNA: TGTGCCAGCAGCAGGACAGGGGCCGAGCGGTACTTC.

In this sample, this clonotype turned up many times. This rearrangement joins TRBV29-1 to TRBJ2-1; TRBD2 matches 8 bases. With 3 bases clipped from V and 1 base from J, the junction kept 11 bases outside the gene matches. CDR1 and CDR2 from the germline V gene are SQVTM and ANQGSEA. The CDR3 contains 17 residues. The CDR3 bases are TGCAGCGTTGAGGAGAGTAGCGGGATGAGTTCCTACAATGAGCAGTTCTTC. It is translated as CSVEESSGMSSYNEQFF.

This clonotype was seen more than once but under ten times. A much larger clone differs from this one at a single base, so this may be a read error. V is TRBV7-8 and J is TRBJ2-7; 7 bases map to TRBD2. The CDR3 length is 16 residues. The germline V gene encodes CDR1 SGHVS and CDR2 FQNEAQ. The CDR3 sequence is CVSSYRATSPSYEQYF. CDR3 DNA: TGTGTCAGCAGCTATAGAGCGACTAGCCCCTCCTACGAGCAGTACTTC.

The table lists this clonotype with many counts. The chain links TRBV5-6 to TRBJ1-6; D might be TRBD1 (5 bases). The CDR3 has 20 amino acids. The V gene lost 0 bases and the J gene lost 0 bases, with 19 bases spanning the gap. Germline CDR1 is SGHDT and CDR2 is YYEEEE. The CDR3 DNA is TGTGCCAGCAGCTTGGAGGCCGGGGACGCCGTGAGCTCCTATAATTCACCCCTCCACTTT. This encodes CASSLEAGDAVSSYNSPLHF.

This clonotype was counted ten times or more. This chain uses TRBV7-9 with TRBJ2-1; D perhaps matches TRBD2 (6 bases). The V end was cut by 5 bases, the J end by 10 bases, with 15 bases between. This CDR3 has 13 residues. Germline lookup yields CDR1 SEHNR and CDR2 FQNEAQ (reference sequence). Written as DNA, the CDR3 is TGTGCCAGCAGCGATATCTCAGCGGGCGAGCAGTTCTTC. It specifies CASSDISAGEQFF. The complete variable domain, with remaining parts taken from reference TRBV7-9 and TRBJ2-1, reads DTGVSQNPRHKITKRGQNVTFRCDPISEHNRLYWYRQTLGQGPEFLTYFQNEAQLEKSRLLSDRFSAERPKGSFSTLEIQRTEQGDSAMYLCASSDISAGEQFFGPGTRLTVL.

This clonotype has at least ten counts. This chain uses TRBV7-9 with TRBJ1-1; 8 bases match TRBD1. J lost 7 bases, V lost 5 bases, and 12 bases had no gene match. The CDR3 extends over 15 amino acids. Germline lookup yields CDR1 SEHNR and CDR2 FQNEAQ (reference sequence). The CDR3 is CASSPGGGRTLEAFF. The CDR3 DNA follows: TGTGCCAGCAGCCCAGGGGGCGGAAGAACACTTGAAGCTTTCTTT.

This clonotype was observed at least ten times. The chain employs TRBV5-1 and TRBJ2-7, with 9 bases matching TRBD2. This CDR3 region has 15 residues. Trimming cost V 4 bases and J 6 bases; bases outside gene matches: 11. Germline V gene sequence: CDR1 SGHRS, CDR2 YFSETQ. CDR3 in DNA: TGCGCCAGCAGCCCCGAGATAGCGGGAGCCCGCGAGCAGTACTTC. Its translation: CASSPEIAGAREQYF.

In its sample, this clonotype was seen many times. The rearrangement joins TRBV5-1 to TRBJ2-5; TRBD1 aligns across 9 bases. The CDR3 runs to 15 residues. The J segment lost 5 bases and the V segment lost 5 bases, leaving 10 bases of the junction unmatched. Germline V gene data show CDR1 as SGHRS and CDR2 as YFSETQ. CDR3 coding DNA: TGCGCCAGCAGGATAATGACAGGGGGTGGGGAGACCCAGTACTTC. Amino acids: CASRIMTGGGETQYF. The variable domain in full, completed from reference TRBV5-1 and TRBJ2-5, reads KAGVTQTPRYLIKTRGQQVTLSCSPISGHRSVSWYQQTPGQGLQFLFEYFSETQRNKGNFPGRFSGRQFSNSRSEMNVSTLELGDSALYLCASRIMTGGGETQYFGPGTRLLVL.

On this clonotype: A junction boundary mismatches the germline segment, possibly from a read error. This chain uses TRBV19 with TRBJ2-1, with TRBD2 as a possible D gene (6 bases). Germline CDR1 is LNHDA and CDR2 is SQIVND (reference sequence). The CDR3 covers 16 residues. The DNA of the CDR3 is TGTGCCAATAGTACCCGTAGGGCGGGACTTTACAATGAGCAGTTCTTC. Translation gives CANSTRRAGLYNEQFF.